Listed below are T cell receptor beta chains from one sample, sequenced in a study of beta chain features in type 1 diabetes. Sequencing used immunoSEQ multiplex PCR; TCRdb keeps in-frame clones, though not all of them. The sample lists approximately 120,000 clones; 40% were seen once. Input material: stem cell memory CD4+ T cells from blood. The source of these receptors is a woman aged 18-30 years in good health. CDR3s leave out the opening cysteine and the closing phenylalanine or tryptophan. The D gene is left open where the match is weak. Rows give clone size only sometimes, using once, few, many, or a class for an expanded clone.

size	J	D	V	CDR3
.	TRBJ2-1	TRBD2	TRBV7-2	ASSPAILAGVYNEQF
.	TRBJ2-7	TRBD2	TRBV4-3	ASSQVGASGGNLYEQY
.	TRBJ2-1	TRBD2	TRBV11-2	ASSLSRGAIAGIGNEQF
few	TRBJ1-1	TRBD1	TRBV7-2	ASSLALGQKAEAF
.	TRBJ1-2	TRBD1	TRBV5-1	ASNGQGDFGYT
.	TRBJ1-2	.	TRBV29-1	SGERPGEANYGYT
.	TRBJ2-7	TRBD1	TRBV30	AWSRDRDAYEQY
few	TRBJ1-4	TRBD1	TRBV19	ASNTGGEKLF
.	TRBJ2-1	.	TRBV18	ASSPSSRHRSYNEQF
.	TRBJ2-3	.	TRBV5-1	ASSLGGDTQY